This entry describes one T cell receptor beta chain. This study enrolled people aged about 18 to 100 from about two dozen US geographic areas. These data belong to a study of blood T cell repertoires in COVID-19. The assay was immunoSEQ multiplex PCR, and TCRdb's table has in-frame clones only and misses some. The sample carries approximately 250,000 clones, around 89% recorded once. Germline CDR1 reads PRHDT; CDR2 reads FYEKMQ (reference sequence). V gave up 6 bases and J gave up 1 base; unmatched junction bases: 9. This CDR3 comprises 17 residues. Sequencing was performed on PBMCs or T cells enriched from blood (not recorded which). This TCR came from a woman aged 25 to 39 with acute COVID-19. The rearrangement links TRBV13 to TRBJ2-6; 7 bases align to TRBD1. For the CDR3, the DNA is TGTGCCAGCAGGGATCGACAGGGACGTTCTGGGGCCAACGTCCTGACTTTC. This codes for CASRDRQGRSGANVLTF.